The 17 T cell receptor beta chains below were found in one sample sequenced in a study of blood T cells in healthy people across ages. A second PCR, run for about 7 to 11 cycles, used a sample-barcoded 5' primer plus a J-beta primer mix. TCRdb ran MiXCR on the 5' RACE reads and lists one entry per CDR3 protein. The sample carries 630,000 or so distinct CDR3 sequences, less than 35% recorded once. Material for sequencing was blood. These TCRs come from a woman aged 80 or over in good health.

V is TRBV20-1 and J is TRBJ2-1; possibly TRBD2 for D (6 bases). V lost 2 bases, J lost 2 bases, and 13 bases lay in between. Looked up from germline, CDR1 is DFQATT and CDR2 is SNEGSKA (reference sequence). The CDR3 covers 15 residues. CDR3 in DNA: TGCAGTGCTAGAAGGGACTTAGGGACCTACAATGAGCAGTTCTTC. Protein: CSARRDLGTYNEQFF.

This clonotype came up many times. The genes are TRBV5-6 and TRBJ1-1, with D hard to call. The CDR3 sequence is 17 residues long. V dropped 3 bases and J dropped 1 base, with 19 bases sitting between them. The germline gives CDR1 SGHDT, CDR2 YYEEEE. The CDR3 DNA reads TGTGCCAGCAGCTGGTCGGGCAGGCGGCGGGGGAACACTGAAGCTTTCTTT. Amino acids: CASSWSGRRRGNTEAFF.

This clonotype was counted a few times. The junction differs from germline at one of its ends, possibly a read error. This chain joins TRBV10-3 and TRBJ2-7, with a tentative D call TRBD2 (5 bases). Germline V gene sequence: CDR1 ENHRY, CDR2 SYGVKD. The CDR3 is made up of 14 amino acids. The CDR3 DNA sequence: TGTACCATCAGTGAGGGAGTCAGCGGCTACGAGCAGTACTTC. It specifies CTISEGVSGYEQYF.

Many counts were recorded for this clonotype. The V and J genes are TRBV5-1 and TRBJ2-3; D is unclear. Trimming left V 4 bases short and J 2 bases short, with 8 bases between. CDR1 is SGHRS, CDR2 YFSETQ, per germline. CDR3 size: 13 residues. The CDR3 DNA is TGCGCCAGCAGCCTTATTGCCACAGATACGCAGTATTTT. Amino acids: CASSLIATDTQYF. The full variable domain, rest sourced from reference TRBV5-1 and TRBJ2-3, is KAGVTQTPRYLIKTRGQQVTLSCSPISGHRSVSWYQQTPGQGLQFLFEYFSETQRNKGNFPGRFSGRQFSNSRSEMNVSTLELGDSALYLCASSLIATDTQYFGPGTRLTVL.

Comments on this clonotype: One base away lies a much larger clone, so this may be a sequencing read error. The gene calls are TRBV5-1 and TRBJ1-1; the D is unclear. CDR1 and CDR2 (germline): SGHRS, YFSETQ. Between the trimmed V and J ends, which lost 4 bases and 5 bases, there was a span of 12 bases. This CDR3 has 13 amino acids. The CDR3 bases are TGCGCCAGCAGCCGTACCCCTGGAACTGAAGCTTTCTTT. This codes for CASSRTPGTEAFF.

To note about this clonotype: A much larger clone differs by one base, so this may be a read error. This chain uses TRBV5-1 with TRBJ1-1, with D maybe TRBD1 (6 bases). The CDR3 spans 14 residues. Germline V gene data show CDR1 as SGHRS and CDR2 as YFSETQ. CDR3: CASSLGGTNTETFF. Written as DNA, the CDR3 is TGCGCCAGCAGCTTGGGAGGGACAAACACTGAAACTTTCTTT. Full variable domain (rest looked up from reference TRBV5-1 and TRBJ1-1): KAGVTQTPRYLIKTRGQQVTLSCSPISGHRSVSWYQQTPGQGLQFLFEYFSETQRNKGNFPGRFSGRQFSNSRSEMNVSTLELGDSALYLCASSLGGTNTETFFGQGTRLTVV.

Turning to this clonotype: A much larger clone sits a single nucleotide away, making a read error possible. The V and J genes are TRBV9 and TRBJ2-5, with D possibly matching TRBD2 (6 bases). The CDR3 contains 13 residues. Trimming removed 0 bases from V and 9 bases from J, with 12 bases in between. Germline V lookup: CDR1 SGDLS, CDR2 YYNGEE. The CDR3 is CASSVEAAGPQYF. As DNA, the CDR3 is TGTGCCAGCAGCGTAGAGGCGGCGGGGCCCCAGTACTTC. Combining the CDR3 with reference TRBV9 and TRBJ2-5 gives the whole variable domain DSGVTQTPKHLITATGQRVTLRCSPRSGDLSVYWYQQSLDQGLQFLIQYYNGEERAKGNILERFSAQQFPDLHSELNLSSLELGDSALYFCASSVEAAGPQYFGPGTRLLVL.

This clonotype was observed many times. The V call is TRBV5-1, the J call TRBJ1-4; D is ambiguous. CDR1 and CDR2 (germline): SGHRS, YFSETQ. CDR3 length equals 14 residues. V shed 1 base and J shed 6 bases, with 10 bases lying between them. As DNA, the CDR3 is TGCGCCAGCAGCTTGCACAGCCTGGATGAAAAACTGTTTTTT. This sequence encodes CASSLHSLDEKLFF.

This sequence joins TRBV7-2 and TRBJ2-5; D is undetermined. Per germline, CDR1 SGHTA and CDR2 FQGNSA. Trimming cost V 1 base and J 5 bases, with 8 bases left between them. The CDR3 consists of 13 residues. CDR3 nucleotide sequence: TGTGCCAGCAGCTTAGTACCGAGGGAGACCCAGTACTTC. Translation: CASSLVPRETQYF.

This clonotype was observed many times. V gene TRBV12-3 or TRBV12-4 combines with J gene TRBJ2-7; D may be TRBD1 (6 bases). V lost 6 bases and J lost 3, with 15 bases in between. There are 14 residues in the CDR3. The chain's CDR3 is CASRSNRAHYEQYF. The CDR3 DNA follows: TGTGCCAGCAGGTCAAACAGGGCCCACTACGAGCAGTACTTC.

There are many counts of this clonotype. This chain connects TRBV7-8 to TRBJ2-1; 10 bases are shared with TRBD1. Germline V CDR1 and CDR2: SGHVS, FQNEAQ. Trimming removed 2 bases from V and 1 base from J; junction bases left unmatched: 11. This CDR3 comprises 19 residues. CDR3 sequence (DNA): TGTGCCAGCAGCTTATATTACGGTGGACAGGGGGGATCCTACAATGAGCAGTTCTTC. It encodes CASSLYYGGQGGSYNEQFF. The full variable domain, in which reference TRBV7-8 and TRBJ2-1 provide the parts outside the CDR3, is GAGVSQSPRYKVAKRGQDVALRCDPISGHVSLFWYQQALGQGPEFLTYFQNEAQLDKSGLPSDRFFAERPEGSVSTLKIQRTQQEDSAVYLCASSLYYGGQGGSYNEQFFGPGTRLTVL.

This rearrangement joins TRBV30 to TRBJ2-2; a weak D match, TRBD2 (7 bases). V was clipped by 1 base and J by 0 bases, with 15 bases between them. This CDR3 spans 17 amino acids. Germline CDR1 and CDR2: GTSNPN and SVGIG (reference sequence). CDR3 sequence reads: CAWSGRGGTSNTGELFF. In DNA, the CDR3 is TGTGCCTGGAGTGGTAGGGGGGGGACATCGAACACCGGGGAGCTGTTTTTT. Together with reference TRBV30 and TRBJ2-2, the CDR3 gives the full variable domain: SQTIHQWPATLVQPVGSPLSLECTVEGTSNPNLYWYRQAAGRGLQLLFYSVGIGQISSEVPQNLSASRPQDRQFILSSKKLLLSDSGFYLCAWSGRGGTSNTGELFFGEGSRLTVL.

The sample holds many counts of this clonotype. The gene calls are TRBV20-1 and TRBJ2-1; 9 bases map to TRBD2. Unmatched junction bases numbered 7, after V lost 3 bases and J lost 7 bases. CDR3 length: 14 residues. In germline, CDR1 is DFQATT, CDR2 SNEGSKA (reference sequence). The CDR3 sequence is CSASRAGGKNEQFF. The CDR3, as DNA: TGCAGTGCTAGTCGGGCGGGGGGGAAAAATGAGCAGTTCTTC.

This clonotype came up many times. The CDR3 region has the DNA TGTGCCAGCAGCCGGACAGGGACGGGAGAGACCCAGTACTTC. Its protein product is CASSRTGTGETQYF. The chain has TRBV5-5 and TRBJ2-5; TRBD1 matches at 8 bases. Germline lookup yields CDR1 SGHKS and CDR2 YYEKEE (reference sequence). The V and J ends lost 4 bases and 4 bases, in that order; junction bases with no gene match: 6. The CDR3 loop spans 14 amino acids.

Comment on this clonotype: A read error may be the cause here, since a much bigger clone is one base away. The rearrangement joins TRBV5-6 to TRBJ2-1, with 7 bases aligning to TRBD2. V shed 4 bases and J 2 bases; nucleotides not matched to a gene: 6. CDR1 and CDR2 from the germline V gene are SGHDT and YYEEEE. There are 15 residues in the CDR3. DNA of the CDR3: TGTGCCAGCAGCCCCGGGGGGACCCCCTACAATGAGCAGTTCTTC. Residues: CASSPGGTPYNEQFF.

In regard to this clonotype: The junction departs from the called germline gene at one end, perhaps through a read error. The J gene is TRBJ1-1, the V gene TRBV4-3, with 7 bases matching TRBD1. The CDR3 runs 18 residues. Germline-derived CDR1 and CDR2 are LGHNA and YSLEER. The CDR3 DNA sequence: TGCGCCAGCAGCCAAGATCCAATCAGGGGGTGGGAGAACACTAAAGCTTTCTTT. It specifies CASSQDPIRGWENTKAFF.

V gene TRBV29-1 combines with J gene TRBJ2-3, with no clear D. Trimming took 6 bases from V and 3 from J, leaving 16 bases between them. Germline V gives CDR1 SQVTM, CDR2 ANQGSEA. This CDR3 has 14 amino acids. CDR3 sequence: CSVGRARTTDTQYF. DNA of the CDR3: TGCAGCGTGGGTCGAGCGCGAACAACAGATACGCAGTATTTT.